This T cell receptor beta chain was retrieved from a study of response to subunit inactivated influenza vaccine listed by TCRdb under 2018. Regarding the complete study: To follow how T cells responded to a trivalent subunit inactivated influenza vaccine, the researchers relied on deep quantitative profiling of the T cell receptor repertoire. The investigation overall reported the following: The authors proposed that each seasonal influenza vaccination may bring in only a limited number of new T cells.

Per the germline V gene (reference sequence), LGHDT is the CDR1 and YNNKEL is the CDR2. V trim: 4 bases; J trim: 4 bases; unmatched bases: 9. There are 16 amino acids in the CDR3, from cysteine to phenylalanine inclusive. Solely the CDR3 DNA is kept, with 48 bases framed from the first base. Libraries came from RT-PCR. The listed sequencing device is Illumina HiSeq 2500. The public reads were reanalyzed by TCRdb: fastp trimming at Q25, MiXCR alignment, in-frame beta chains only. Entries that share a CDR3 protein sequence are merged under the most common genes and DNA. The sample has 600,000 to 850,000 distinct CDR3 sequences on record, 11% to 15% of them singletons. The ten largest clones capture around 7.6% of the sample. Notes on this clonotype: Its cognate antigen has yet to be identified. No much larger clone exists at a distance of one base, and base qualities are not known.

This material consisted of PBMCs from blood, taken about 14 days before vaccination. Rearrangement joined TRBV3-1 to TRBJ2-2, and 7 bases in between align with TRBD2. This TCR was recovered from a man between 45 and 60 years old who received an inactivated influenza vaccine. Donor details come from another sample of the same person, matched by shared clones. The CDR3 here reads CASSPGAGSVTGELFF. The DNA is as follows: TGTGCCAGCAGCCCGGGAGCGGGGTCTGTCACCGGGGAGCTGTTTTTT.